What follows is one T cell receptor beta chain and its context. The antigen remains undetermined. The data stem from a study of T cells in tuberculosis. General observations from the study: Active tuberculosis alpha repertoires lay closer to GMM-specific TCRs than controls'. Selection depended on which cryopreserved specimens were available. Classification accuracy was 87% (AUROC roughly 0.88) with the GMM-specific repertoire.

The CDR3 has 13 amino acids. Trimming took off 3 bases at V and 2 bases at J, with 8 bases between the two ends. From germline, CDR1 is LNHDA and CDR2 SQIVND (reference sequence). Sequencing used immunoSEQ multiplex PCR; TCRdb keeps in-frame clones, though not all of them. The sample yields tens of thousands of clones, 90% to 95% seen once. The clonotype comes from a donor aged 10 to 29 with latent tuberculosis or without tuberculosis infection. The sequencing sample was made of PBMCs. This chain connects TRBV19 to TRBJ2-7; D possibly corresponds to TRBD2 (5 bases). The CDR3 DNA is TGTGCCAGTAGTATGAGCGGAGCCTACGAGCAGTACTTC. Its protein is CASSMSGAYEQYF. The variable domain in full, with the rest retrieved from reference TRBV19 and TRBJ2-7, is DGGITQSPKYLFRKEGQNVTLSCEQNLNHDAMYWYRQDPGQGLRLIYYSQIVNDFQKGDIAEGYSVSREKKESFPLTVTSAQKNPTAFYLCASSMSGAYEQYFGPGTRLTVT.